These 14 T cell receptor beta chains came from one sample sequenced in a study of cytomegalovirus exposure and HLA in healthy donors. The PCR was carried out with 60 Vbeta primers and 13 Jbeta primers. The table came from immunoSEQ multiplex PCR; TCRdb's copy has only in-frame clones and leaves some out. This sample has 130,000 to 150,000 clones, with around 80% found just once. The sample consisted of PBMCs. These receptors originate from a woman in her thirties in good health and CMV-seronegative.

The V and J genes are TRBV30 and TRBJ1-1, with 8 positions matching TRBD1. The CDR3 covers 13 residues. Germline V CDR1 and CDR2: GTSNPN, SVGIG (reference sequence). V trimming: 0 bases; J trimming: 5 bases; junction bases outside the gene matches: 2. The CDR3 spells CAWSVNRGTEAFF. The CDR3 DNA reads TGTGCCTGGAGTGTAAACAGGGGGACTGAAGCTTTCTTT.

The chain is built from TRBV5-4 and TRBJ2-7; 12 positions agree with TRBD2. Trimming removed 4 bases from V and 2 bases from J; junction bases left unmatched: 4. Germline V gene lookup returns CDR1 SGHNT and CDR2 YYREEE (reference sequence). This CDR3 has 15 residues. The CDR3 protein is CASSRTSGIPYEQYF. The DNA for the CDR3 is TGTGCCAGCAGCAGGACTAGCGGGATTCCCTACGAGCAGTACTTC.

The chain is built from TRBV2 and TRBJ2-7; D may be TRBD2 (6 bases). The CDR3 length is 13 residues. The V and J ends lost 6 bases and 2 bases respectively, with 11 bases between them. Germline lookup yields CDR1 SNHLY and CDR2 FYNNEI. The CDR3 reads CASSARGTYEQYF. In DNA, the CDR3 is TGTGCCAGCAGCGCTCGGGGGACCTACGAGCAGTACTTC.

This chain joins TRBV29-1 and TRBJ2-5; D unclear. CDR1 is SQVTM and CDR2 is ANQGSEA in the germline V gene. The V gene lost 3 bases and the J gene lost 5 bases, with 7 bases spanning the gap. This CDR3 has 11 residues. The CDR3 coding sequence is TGCAGCGTTGACGAGTTCGAGACCCAGTACTTC. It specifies CSVDEFETQYF.

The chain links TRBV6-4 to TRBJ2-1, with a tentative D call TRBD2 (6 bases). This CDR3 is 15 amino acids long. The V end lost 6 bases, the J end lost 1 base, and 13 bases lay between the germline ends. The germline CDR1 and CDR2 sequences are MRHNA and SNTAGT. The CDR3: CASSTLAGSYNEQFF. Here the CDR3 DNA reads TGTGCCAGCAGCACACTAGCTGGGTCCTACAATGAGCAGTTCTTC.

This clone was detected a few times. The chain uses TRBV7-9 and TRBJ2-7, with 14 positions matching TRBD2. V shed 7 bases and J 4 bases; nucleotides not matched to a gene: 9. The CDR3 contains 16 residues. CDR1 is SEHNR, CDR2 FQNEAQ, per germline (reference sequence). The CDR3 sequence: CASTSSRTSGRYEQYF. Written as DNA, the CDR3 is TGTGCCAGCACCTCGAGTAGGACTAGCGGGAGGTACGAGCAGTACTTC.

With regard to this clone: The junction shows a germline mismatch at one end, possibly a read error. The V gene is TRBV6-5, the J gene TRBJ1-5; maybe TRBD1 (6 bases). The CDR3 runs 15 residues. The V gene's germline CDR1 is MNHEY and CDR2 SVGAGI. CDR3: CASGYSRDNNQPQHF. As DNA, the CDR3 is TGTGCCAGCGGTTACTCGAGGGACAATAATCAGCCCCAGCATTTT.

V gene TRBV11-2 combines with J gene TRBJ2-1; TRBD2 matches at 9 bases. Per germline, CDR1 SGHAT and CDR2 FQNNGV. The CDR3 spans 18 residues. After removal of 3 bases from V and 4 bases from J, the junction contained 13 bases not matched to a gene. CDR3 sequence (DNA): TGTGCCAGCAGCTTTTCCGGATTTTCTAGCGGGGTTTACAATGAGCAGTTCTTC. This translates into CASSFSGFSSGVYNEQFF.

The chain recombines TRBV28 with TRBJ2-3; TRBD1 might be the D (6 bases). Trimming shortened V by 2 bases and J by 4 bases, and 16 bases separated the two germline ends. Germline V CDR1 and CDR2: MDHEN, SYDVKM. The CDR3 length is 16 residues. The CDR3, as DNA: TGTGCCAGCAGTTTAGGTCGGGGCGCAGGGGCAGATACGCAGTATTTT. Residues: CASSLGRGAGADTQYF.

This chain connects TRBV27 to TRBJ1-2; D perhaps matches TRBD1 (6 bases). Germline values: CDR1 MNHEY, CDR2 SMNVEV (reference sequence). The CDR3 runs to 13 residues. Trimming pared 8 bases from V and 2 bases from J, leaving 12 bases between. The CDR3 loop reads CASASGVNYGYTF. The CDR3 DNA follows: TGTGCCAGCGCTTCAGGGGTCAACTATGGCTACACCTTC.

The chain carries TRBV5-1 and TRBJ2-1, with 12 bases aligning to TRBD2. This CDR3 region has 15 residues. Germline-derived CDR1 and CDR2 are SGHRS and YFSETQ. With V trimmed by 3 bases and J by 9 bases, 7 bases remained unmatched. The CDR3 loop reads CASSSASGGAGEQFF. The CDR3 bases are TGCGCCAGCAGCTCCGCTAGCGGGGGGGCCGGTGAGCAGTTCTTC.

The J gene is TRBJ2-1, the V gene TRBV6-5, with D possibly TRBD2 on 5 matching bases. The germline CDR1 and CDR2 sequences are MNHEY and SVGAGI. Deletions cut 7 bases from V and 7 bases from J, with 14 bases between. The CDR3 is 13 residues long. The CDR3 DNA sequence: TGTGCCAGCATCGAGGGCCGTTCAAATGAGCAGTTCTTC. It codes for CASIEGRSNEQFF.

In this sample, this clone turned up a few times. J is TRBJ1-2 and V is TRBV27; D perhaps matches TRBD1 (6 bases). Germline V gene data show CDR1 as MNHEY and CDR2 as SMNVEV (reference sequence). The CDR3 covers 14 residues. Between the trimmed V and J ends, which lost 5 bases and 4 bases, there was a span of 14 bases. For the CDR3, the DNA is TGTGCCAGCAGTCCGACGGACAGCTTCTATGGCTACACCTTC. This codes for CASSPTDSFYGYTF.

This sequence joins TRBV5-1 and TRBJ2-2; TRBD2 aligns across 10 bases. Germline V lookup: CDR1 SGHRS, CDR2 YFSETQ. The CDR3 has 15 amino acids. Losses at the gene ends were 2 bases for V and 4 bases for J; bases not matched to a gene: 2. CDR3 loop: CASSLLAGRTGELFF. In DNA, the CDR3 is TGCGCCAGCAGCTTACTAGCGGGACGCACCGGGGAGCTGTTTTTT.